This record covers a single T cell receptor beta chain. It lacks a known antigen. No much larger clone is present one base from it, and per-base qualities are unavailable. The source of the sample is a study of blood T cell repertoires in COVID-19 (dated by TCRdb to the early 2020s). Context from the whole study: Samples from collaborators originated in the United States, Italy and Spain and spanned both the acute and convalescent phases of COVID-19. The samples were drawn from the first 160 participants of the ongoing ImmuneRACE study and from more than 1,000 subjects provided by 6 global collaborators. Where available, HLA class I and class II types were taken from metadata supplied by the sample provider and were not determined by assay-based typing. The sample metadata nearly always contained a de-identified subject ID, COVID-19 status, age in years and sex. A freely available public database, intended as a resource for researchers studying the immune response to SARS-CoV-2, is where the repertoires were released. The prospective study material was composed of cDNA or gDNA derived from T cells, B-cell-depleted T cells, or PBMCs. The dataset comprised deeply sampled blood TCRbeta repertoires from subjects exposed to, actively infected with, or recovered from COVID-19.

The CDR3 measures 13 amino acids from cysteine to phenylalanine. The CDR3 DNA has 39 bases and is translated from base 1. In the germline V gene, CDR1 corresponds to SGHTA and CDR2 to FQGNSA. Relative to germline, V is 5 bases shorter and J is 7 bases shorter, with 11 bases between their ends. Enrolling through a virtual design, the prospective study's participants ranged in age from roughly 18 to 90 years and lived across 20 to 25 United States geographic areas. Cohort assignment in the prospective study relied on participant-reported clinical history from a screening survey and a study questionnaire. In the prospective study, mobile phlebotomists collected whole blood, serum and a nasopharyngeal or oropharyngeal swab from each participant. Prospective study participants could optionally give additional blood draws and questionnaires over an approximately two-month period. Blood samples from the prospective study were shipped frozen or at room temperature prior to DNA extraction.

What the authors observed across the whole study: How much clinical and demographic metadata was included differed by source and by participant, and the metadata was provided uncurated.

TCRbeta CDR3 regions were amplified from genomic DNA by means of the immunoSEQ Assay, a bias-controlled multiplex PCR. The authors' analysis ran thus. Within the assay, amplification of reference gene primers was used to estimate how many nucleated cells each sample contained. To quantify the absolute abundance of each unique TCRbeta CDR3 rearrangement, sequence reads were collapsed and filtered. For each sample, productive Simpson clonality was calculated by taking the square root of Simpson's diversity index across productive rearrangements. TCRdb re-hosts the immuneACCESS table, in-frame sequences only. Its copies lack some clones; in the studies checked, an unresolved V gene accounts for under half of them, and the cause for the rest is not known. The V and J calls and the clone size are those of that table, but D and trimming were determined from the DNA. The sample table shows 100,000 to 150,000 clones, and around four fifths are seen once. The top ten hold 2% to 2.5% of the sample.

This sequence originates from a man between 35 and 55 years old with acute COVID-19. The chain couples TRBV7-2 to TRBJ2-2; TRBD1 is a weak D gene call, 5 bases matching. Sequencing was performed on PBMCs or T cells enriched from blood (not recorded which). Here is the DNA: TGTGCCAGCAGCCCGACGCAGGGCGGGGAGCTGTTTTTT. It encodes CASSPTQGGELFF. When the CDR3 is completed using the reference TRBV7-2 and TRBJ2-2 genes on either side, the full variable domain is GAGVSQSPSNKVTEKGKDVELRCDPISGHTALYWYRQSLGQGLEFLIYFQGNSAPDKSGLPSDRFSAERTGGSVSTLTIQRTQQEDSAVYLCASSPTQGGELFFGEGSRLTVL.